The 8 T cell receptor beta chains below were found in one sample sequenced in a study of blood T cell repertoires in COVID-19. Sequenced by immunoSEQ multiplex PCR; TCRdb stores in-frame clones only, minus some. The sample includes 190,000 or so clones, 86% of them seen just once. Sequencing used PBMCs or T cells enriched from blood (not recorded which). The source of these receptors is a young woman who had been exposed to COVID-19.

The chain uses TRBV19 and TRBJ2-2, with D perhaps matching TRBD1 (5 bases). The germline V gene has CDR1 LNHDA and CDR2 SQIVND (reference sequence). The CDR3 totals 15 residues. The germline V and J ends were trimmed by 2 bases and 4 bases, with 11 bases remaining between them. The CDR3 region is CASSITRTLTGELFF. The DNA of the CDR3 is TGTGCCAGTAGTATAACTCGGACACTCACCGGGGAGCTGTTTTTT.

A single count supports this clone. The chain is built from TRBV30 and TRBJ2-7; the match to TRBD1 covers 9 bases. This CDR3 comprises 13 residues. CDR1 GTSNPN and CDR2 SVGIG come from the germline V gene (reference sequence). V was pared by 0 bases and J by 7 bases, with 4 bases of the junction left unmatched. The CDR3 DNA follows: TGTGCCTGGAGTGTTGTGGGGACAGGGGAGCAGTACTTC. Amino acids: CAWSVVGTGEQYF.

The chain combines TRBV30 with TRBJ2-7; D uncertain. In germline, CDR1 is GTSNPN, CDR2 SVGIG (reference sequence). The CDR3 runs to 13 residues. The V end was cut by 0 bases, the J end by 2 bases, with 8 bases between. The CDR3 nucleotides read TGTGCCTGGAGTGTACTTTCTCCCTACGAGCAGTACTTC. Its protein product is CAWSVLSPYEQYF.

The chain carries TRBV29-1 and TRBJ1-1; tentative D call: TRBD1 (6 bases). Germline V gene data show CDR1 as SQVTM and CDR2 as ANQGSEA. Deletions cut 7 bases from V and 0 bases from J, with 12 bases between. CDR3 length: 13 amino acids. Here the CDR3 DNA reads TGCAGCGGGGGGCAGGGGATGAACACTGAAGCTTTCTTT. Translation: CSGGQGMNTEAFF.

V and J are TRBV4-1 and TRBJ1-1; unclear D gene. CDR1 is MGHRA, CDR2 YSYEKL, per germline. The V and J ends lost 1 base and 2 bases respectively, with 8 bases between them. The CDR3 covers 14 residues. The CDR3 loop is CASSQAAGNTEAFF. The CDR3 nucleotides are TGCGCCAGCAGCCAAGCTGCAGGAAACACTGAAGCTTTCTTT.

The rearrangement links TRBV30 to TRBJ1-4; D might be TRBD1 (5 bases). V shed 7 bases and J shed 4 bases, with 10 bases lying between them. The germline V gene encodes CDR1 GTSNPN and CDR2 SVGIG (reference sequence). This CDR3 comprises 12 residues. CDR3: CAFEGDNEKLFF. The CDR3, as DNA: TGTGCCTTCGAAGGGGATAATGAAAAACTGTTTTTT.

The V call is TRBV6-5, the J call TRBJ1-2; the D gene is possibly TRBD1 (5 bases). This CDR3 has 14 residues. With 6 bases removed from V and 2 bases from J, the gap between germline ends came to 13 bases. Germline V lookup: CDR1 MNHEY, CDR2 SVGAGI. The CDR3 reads CASRARAGNYGYTF. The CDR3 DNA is TGTGCCAGCAGGGCCAGGGCAGGCAACTATGGCTACACCTTC.

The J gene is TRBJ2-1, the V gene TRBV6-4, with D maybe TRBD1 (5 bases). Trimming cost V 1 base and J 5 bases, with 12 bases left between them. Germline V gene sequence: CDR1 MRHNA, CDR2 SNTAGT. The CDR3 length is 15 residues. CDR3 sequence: CASSDWAGSDNEQFF. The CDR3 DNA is TGTGCCAGCAGTGACTGGGCAGGGTCTGACAATGAGCAGTTCTTC.